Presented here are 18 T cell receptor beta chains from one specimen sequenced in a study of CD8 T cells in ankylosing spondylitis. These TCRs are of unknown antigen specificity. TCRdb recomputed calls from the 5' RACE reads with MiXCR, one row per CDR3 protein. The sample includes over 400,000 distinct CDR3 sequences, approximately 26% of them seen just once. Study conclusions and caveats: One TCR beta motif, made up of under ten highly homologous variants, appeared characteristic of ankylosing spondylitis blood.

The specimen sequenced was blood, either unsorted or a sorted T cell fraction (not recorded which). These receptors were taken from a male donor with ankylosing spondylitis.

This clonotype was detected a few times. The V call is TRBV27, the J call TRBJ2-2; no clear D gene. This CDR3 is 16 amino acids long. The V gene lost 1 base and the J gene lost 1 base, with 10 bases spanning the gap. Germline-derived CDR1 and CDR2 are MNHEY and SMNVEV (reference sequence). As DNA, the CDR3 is TGTGCCAGCAGTTTATTCCGCCTAGGGAACACCGGGGAGCTGTTTTTT. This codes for CASSLFRLGNTGELFF.

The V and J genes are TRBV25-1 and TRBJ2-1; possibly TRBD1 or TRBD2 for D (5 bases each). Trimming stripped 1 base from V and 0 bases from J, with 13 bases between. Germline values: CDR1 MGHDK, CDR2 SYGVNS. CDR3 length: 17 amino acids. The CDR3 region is CASSELGELTSYNEQFF. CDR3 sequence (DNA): TGTGCCAGCAGTGAATTAGGGGAGTTGACCTCCTACAATGAGCAGTTCTTC.

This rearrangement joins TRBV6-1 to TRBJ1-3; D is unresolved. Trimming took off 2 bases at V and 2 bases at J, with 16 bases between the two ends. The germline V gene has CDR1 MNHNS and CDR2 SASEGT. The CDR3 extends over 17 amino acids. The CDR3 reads CASSEPARRYTGNTIYF. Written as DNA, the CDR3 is TGTGCCAGCAGTGAACCCGCAAGGAGGTATACTGGAAACACCATATATTTT.

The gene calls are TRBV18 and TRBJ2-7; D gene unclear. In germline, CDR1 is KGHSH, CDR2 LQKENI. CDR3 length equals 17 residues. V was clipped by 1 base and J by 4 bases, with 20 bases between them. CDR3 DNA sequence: TGTGCCAGCTCACCACGGTGCTCAGTGCCGACCAGATACGAGCAGTACGTC. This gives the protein CASSPRCSVPTRYEQYV.

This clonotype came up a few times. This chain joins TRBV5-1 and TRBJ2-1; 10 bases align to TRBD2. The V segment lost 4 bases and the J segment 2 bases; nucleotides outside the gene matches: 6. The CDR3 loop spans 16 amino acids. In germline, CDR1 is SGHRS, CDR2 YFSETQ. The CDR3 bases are TGCGCCAGCAGCACCCGACTAGCGGGTCCCTACAATGAGCAGTTCTTC. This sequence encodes CASSTRLAGPYNEQFF.

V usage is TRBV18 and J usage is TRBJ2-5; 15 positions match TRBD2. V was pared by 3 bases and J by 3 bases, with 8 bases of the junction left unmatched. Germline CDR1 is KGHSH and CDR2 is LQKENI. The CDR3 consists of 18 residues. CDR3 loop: CASSPPGLAGGMEETQYF. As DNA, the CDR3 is TGTGCCAGCTCACCGCCGGGACTAGCGGGAGGTATGGAAGAGACCCAGTACTTC.

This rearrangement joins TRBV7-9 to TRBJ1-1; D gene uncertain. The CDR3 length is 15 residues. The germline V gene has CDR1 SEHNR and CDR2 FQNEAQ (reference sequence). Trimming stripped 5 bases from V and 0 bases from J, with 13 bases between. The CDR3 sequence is CASSPLTTLNTEAFF. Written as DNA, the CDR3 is TGTGCCAGCAGCCCTTTGACCACTTTGAACACTGAAGCTTTCTTT. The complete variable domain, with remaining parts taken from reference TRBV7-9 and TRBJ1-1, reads DTGVSQNPRHKITKRGQNVTFRCDPISEHNRLYWYRQTLGQGPEFLTYFQNEAQLEKSRLLSDRFSAERPKGSFSTLEIQRTEQGDSAMYLCASSPLTTLNTEAFFGQGTRLTVV.

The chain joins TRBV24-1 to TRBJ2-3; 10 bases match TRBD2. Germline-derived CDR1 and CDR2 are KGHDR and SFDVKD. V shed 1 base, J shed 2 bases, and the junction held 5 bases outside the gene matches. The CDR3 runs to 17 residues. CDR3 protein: CATSDLTSGTVTDTQYF. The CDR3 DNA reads TGTGCCACCAGTGATTTAACTAGCGGGACCGTCACAGATACGCAGTATTTT.

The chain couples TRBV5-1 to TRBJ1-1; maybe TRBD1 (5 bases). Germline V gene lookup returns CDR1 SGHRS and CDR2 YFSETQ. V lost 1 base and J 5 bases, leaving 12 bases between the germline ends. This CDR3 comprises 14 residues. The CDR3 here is CASSLNGGGTEAFF. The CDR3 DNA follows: TGCGCCAGCAGCTTGAATGGGGGGGGAACTGAAGCTTTCTTT.

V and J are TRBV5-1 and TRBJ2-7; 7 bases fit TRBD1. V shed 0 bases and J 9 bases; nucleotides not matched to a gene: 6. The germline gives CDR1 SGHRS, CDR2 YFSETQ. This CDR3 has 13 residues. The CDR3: CASSLDRGALQYF. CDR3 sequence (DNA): TGCGCCAGCAGCTTGGACAGGGGAGCGCTGCAGTACTTC. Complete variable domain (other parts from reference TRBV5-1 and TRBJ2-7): KAGVTQTPRYLIKTRGQQVTLSCSPISGHRSVSWYQQTPGQGLQFLFEYFSETQRNKGNFPGRFSGRQFSNSRSEMNVSTLELGDSALYLCASSLDRGALQYFGPGTRLTVT.

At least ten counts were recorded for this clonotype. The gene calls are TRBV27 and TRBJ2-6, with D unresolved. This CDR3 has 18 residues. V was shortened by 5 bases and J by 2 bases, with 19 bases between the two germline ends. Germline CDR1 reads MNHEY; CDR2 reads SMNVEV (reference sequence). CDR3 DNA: TGTGCCAGCAGTCTAGGGTTAGGGATGGATACTGGGGCCAACGTCCTGACTTTC. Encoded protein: CASSLGLGMDTGANVLTF.

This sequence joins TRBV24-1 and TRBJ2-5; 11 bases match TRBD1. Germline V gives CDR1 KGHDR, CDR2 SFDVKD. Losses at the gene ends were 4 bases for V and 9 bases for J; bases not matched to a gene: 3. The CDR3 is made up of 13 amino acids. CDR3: CATSEPGQGAQYF. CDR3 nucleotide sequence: TGTGCCACCAGTGAACCGGGACAGGGGGCCCAGTACTTC.

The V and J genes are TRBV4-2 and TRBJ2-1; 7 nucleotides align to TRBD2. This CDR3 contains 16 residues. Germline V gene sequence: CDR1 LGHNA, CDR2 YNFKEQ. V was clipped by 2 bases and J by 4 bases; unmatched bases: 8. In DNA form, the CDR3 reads TGTGCCAGCAGCCAATTCGGGGGGAGGGAGTACAATGAGCAGTTCTTC. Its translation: CASSQFGGREYNEQFF.

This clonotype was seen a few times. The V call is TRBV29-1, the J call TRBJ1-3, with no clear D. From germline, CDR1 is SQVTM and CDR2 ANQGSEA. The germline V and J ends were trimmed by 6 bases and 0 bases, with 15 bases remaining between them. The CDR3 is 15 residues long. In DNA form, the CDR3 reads TGCAGCGTGAGGACCCAAACCAGCTCTGGAAACACCATATATTTT. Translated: CSVRTQTSSGNTIYF.

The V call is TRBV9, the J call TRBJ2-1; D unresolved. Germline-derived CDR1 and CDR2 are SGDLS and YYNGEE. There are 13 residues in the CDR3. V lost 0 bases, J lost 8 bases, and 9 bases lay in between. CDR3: CASSVDSRDEQFF. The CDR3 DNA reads TGTGCCAGCAGCGTAGATAGCAGAGATGAGCAGTTCTTC.

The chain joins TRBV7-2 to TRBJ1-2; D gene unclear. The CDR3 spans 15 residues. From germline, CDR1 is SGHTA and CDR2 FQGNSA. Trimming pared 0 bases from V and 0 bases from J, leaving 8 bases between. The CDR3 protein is CASSLALGSNYGYTF. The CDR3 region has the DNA TGTGCCAGCAGCTTAGCACTCGGATCTAACTATGGCTACACCTTC.

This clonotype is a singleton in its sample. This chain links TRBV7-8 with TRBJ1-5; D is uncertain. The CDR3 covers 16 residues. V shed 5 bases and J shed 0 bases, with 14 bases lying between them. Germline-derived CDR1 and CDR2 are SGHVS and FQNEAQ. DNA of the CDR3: TGTGCCAGCAGCCCTGGGCGGCGGAATAGCAATCAGCCCCAGCATTTT. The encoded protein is CASSPGRRNSNQPQHF.

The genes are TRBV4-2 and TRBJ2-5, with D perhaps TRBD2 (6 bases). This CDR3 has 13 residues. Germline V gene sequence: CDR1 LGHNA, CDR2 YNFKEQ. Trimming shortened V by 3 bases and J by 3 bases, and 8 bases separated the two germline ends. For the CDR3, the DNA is TGTGCCAGCAGCCAGCCTAGCGAAGAGACCCAGTACTTC. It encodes CASSQPSEETQYF.